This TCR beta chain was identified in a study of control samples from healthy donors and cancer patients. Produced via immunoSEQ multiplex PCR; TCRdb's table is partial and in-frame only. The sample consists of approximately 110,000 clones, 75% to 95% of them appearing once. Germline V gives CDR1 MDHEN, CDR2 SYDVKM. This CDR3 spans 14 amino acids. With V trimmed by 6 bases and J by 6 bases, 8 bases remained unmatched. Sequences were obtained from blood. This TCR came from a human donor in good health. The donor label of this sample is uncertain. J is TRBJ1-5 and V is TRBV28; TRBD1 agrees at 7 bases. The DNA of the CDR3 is TGTGCCAGCAGCAATACAGGGGATGCTCAGCCCCAGCATTTT. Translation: CASSNTGDAQPQHF.